Listed below are T cell receptor beta chains from one sample, sequenced in a study of cytomegalovirus exposure and HLA in healthy donors. TCRdb's copy holds only in-frame clones and misses some; the assay was immunoSEQ multiplex PCR. Of about 140,000 clones detected, around 65% appear once; the ten largest clones hold 6.5%. Sequencing used PBMCs. These receptors were obtained from a woman aged 60-70 years in good health and CMV-seronegative. The CDR3 runs from the conserved cysteine through the conserved F or W. D genes are given only for firm matches. Size tells how often a clone was seen (once, few, many) or the class of an expanded clone, and some rows leave it out.

len	abundance	j_gene	d_gene	v_gene	CDR3aa	CDR3nt
18	-	TRBJ2-2	-	TRBV21-1	CASSEGWTGEYNTGELFF	TGTGCCAGCAGCGAGGGGTGGACAGGGGAGTATAACACCGGGGAGCTGTTTTTT
14	-	TRBJ2-1	-	TRBV28	CASFSRDSHNEQFF	TGTGCCAGCTTTTCCCGGGACTCCCACAATGAGCAGTTCTTC
11	-	TRBJ2-7	-	TRBV6-1	CASSEDYEQYF	TGTGCCAGCAGTGAAGACTACGAGCAGTACTTC
19	-	TRBJ1-4	-	TRBV15	CATSRDPVPKTNLGEKLFF	TGTGCCACCAGCAGAGATCCTGTACCGAAAACAAATCTTGGTGAAAAACTGTTTTTT
15	-	TRBJ1-2	-	TRBV18	CASSLQGPLGVGYTF	TGTGCCAGCTCACTCCAGGGGCCCCTAGGTGTGGGCTACACCTTC
13	-	TRBJ2-3	-	TRBV2	CASIGLAEDTQYF	TGTGCCAGCATCGGGTTAGCTGAGGATACGCAGTATTTT
16	-	TRBJ1-1	-	TRBV5-1	CASSFDPGQMNTEAFF	TGCGCCAGCAGCTTTGATCCAGGGCAAATGAACACTGAAGCTTTCTTT
17	-	TRBJ1-2	-	TRBV5-6	CASSLTIGGEPLYGYTF	TGTGCCAGCAGCTTGACGATCGGAGGAGAGCCCCTCTATGGCTACACCTTC
16	-	TRBJ2-1	TRBD2	TRBV27	CASSLSMRGGYNEQFF	TGTGCCAGCAGTTTATCGATGCGGGGGGGATACAATGAGCAGTTCTTC
17	-	TRBJ2-7	-	TRBV10-1	CASSDPQGGWWVYEQYF	TGCGCCAGCAGTGACCCGCAGGGGGGCTGGTGGGTCTACGAGCAGTACTTC
15	few	TRBJ1-1	TRBD1	TRBV2	CASSDFQGQGAEAFF	TGTGCCAGCAGTGATTTCCAAGGACAGGGGGCTGAAGCTTTCTTT
15	-	TRBJ2-1	-	TRBV7-9	CASSLGRGRYNEQFF	TGTGCCAGCAGCTTAGGTCGGGGGAGATACAATGAGCAGTTCTTC
11	-	TRBJ2-3	-	TRBV11-2	CASSFRDTQYF	TGTGCCAGCAGCTTTCGGGATACGCAGTATTTT
14	-	TRBJ2-7	-	TRBV15	CATSRGSQGYEQYF	TGTGCCACCAGCAGAGGTTCGCAGGGCTACGAGCAGTACTTC
14	-	TRBJ2-7	TRBD2	TRBV29-1	CSVVRRERGSEQYF	TGCAGCGTTGTACGGCGGGAGAGAGGGTCGGAGCAGTACTTC
12	few	TRBJ2-7	-	TRBV5-1	CASGQNPSEQYF	TGCGCCAGCGGCCAAAACCCGTCCGAGCAGTACTTC
12	-	TRBJ2-3	-	TRBV6-1	CASRLGTDTQYF	TGTGCCAGCAGACTAGGCACAGATACGCAGTATTTT
15	-	TRBJ2-2	-	TRBV4-2	CASSQDGANTGELFF	TGTGCCAGCAGCCAAGACGGAGCGAACACCGGGGAGCTGTTTTTT
14	-	TRBJ1-1	-	TRBV5-1	CASSSQGVGTEAFF	TGCGCCAGCAGCTCCCAAGGGGTGGGCACTGAAGCTTTCTTT
14	-	TRBJ1-2	TRBD1	TRBV29-1	CSAIAGTGSYGYTF	TGCAGCGCCATCGCCGGGACAGGTAGCTATGGCTACACCTTC
13	-	TRBJ2-2	-	TRBV28	CASSFPLTGELFF	TGTGCCAGCAGTTTCCCCCTCACCGGGGAGCTGTTTTTT
15	-	TRBJ2-1	TRBD2	TRBV7-8	CASSSGLAAYNEQFF	TGTGCCAGCAGTTCAGGACTAGCGGCCTACAATGAGCAGTTCTTC
14	-	TRBJ1-4	-	TRBV5-6	CASSLGQSNEKLFF	TGTGCCAGCAGCTTGGGGCAGTCTAATGAAAAACTGTTTTTT
13	once	TRBJ1-2	-	TRBV6-6	CASSYQAPGGYTF	TGTGCCAGCAGTTACCAGGCGCCAGGTGGCTACACCTTC
14	-	TRBJ2-5	-	TRBV29-1	CSVILTGFQETQYF	TGCAGCGTCATCCTGACAGGATTCCAAGAGACCCAGTACTTC
11	-	TRBJ2-4	-	TRBV20-1	CSATGVDIQYF	TGCAGTGCTACGGGGGTGGACATTCAGTACTTC
19	-	TRBJ2-2	TRBD2	TRBV11-2	CASSQRGLAGGLGTGELFF	TGTGCCAGCAGCCAAAGGGGACTAGCGGGAGGGTTGGGCACCGGGGAGCTGTTTTTT
16	-	TRBJ2-7	TRBD2	TRBV7-8	CASSLEAGALSYEQYF	TGTGCCAGCAGCTTAGAGGCGGGAGCTTTATCCTACGAGCAGTACTTC
15	-	TRBJ1-1	-	TRBV5-1	CASSLRADRNTEAFF	TGCGCCAGCAGCTTGCGGGCCGACAGGAACACTGAAGCTTTCTTT
18	-	TRBJ2-3	-	TRBV5-5	CASSLVGVGYSNPDTQYF	TGTGCCAGCAGCTTGGTGGGCGTTGGCTACTCCAATCCAGATACGCAGTATTTT
13	-	TRBJ2-3	-	TRBV29-1	CSVVSLYTDTQYF	TGCAGCGTTGTTTCTTTGTACACAGATACGCAGTATTTT
14	-	TRBJ1-1	-	TRBV5-4	CASSHKKMNTEAFF	TGTGCCAGCAGCCACAAAAAGATGAACACTGAAGCTTTCTTT
15	-	TRBJ1-2	-	TRBV9	CASSVAAAANYGYTF	TGTGCCAGCAGCGTAGCGGCGGCAGCTAACTATGGCTACACCTTC
14	-	TRBJ2-1	TRBD2	TRBV28	CASMVLAGRNEQFF	TGTGCCAGCATGGTACTAGCGGGACGTAATGAGCAGTTCTTC
17	-	TRBJ2-5	-	TRBV5-1	CASSLGSLTLTRETQYF	TGCGCCAGCAGCTTGGGCTCCCTGACTCTTACGCGGGAGACCCAGTACTTC
11	once	TRBJ2-5	-	TRBV28	CASARGETQYF	TGTGCCAGCGCCAGGGGCGAGACCCAGTACTTC
14	-	TRBJ2-3	TRBD2	TRBV29-1	CSGRGSGSADTQYF	TGCAGCGGGCGCGGTAGCGGGAGCGCAGATACGCAGTATTTT
13	-	TRBJ2-7	-	TRBV19	CASTAGTPYEQYF	TGTGCCAGTACCGCCGGGACACCGTACGAGCAGTACTTC
15	-	TRBJ2-1	TRBD2	TRBV19	CASSETSGRINEQFF	TGTGCCAGTAGCGAGACTAGCGGGAGGATTAATGAGCAGTTCTTC
15	-	TRBJ2-7	TRBD1	TRBV19	CASSIGDRGIYEQYF	TGTGCCAGTAGTATAGGGGACAGGGGGATCTACGAGCAGTACTTC
13	-	TRBJ2-4	-	TRBV7-2	CASSLAPQTIQYF	TGTGCCAGCAGCTTGGCCCCGCAAACCATTCAGTACTTC
12	-	TRBJ2-5	-	TRBV7-2	CASRGGGETQYF	TGTGCCAGCAGAGGGGGAGGGGAGACCCAGTACTTC
13	-	TRBJ1-2	-	TRBV9	CASSVGGEGGYTF	TGTGCCAGCAGCGTAGGAGGGGAGGGTGGCTACACCTTC
12	-	TRBJ2-7	-	TRBV27	CASSFSGSEQYF	TGTGCCAGCAGTTTTTCGGGGTCCGAGCAGTACTTC
13	few	TRBJ1-2	-	TRBV14	CASSQDYSYGYTF	TGTGCCAGCAGCCAAGATTACTCGTATGGCTACACCTTC
13	few	TRBJ2-1	-	TRBV2	CASSRGWDNEQFF	TGTGCCAGCAGCCGCGGCTGGGACAATGAGCAGTTCTTC
16	-	TRBJ1-2	-	TRBV10-1	CASRLLTGQTNYGYTF	TGCGCCAGCAGACTGCTCACTGGACAGACCAACTATGGCTACACCTTC
14	-	TRBJ1-1	TRBD1	TRBV19	CASTKTGQNTEAFF	TGTGCCAGTACCAAGACAGGGCAGAACACTGAAGCTTTCTTT
13	-	TRBJ1-1	TRBD1	TRBV6-1	CASRRQGQTEAFF	TGTGCCAGCAGGAGACAGGGCCAAACTGAAGCTTTCTTT
16	-	TRBJ2-7	-	TRBV14	CASSQGRAGAGYEQYF	TGTGCCAGCAGCCAAGGACGCGCGGGGGCCGGATACGAGCAGTACTTC
14	-	TRBJ1-6	-	TRBV9	CASSLGGVAGPLHF	TGTGCCAGCAGCTTGGGGGGGGTCGCCGGGCCCCTCCACTTT